The following is a T cell receptor beta chain sequence with its context. Original handling: Estimates of nucleated cell counts were drawn from the amplification of reference gene primers. Here immunoSEQ multiplex PCR was the method, and the copy in TCRdb shows in-frame clones only, minus some. That table gives V, J and clone size, and the DNA gave D and trimming. The sample includes about 200,000 clones, about 78% seen only once; the top ten take roughly 6%. From germline, CDR1 is GTSNPN and CDR2 SVGIG (reference sequence). Deletions cut 0 bases from V and 0 bases from J, with 9 bases between. The CDR3 spans 15 residues. This entry comes from a study of blood T cell repertoires in COVID-19.

The rearrangement links TRBV30 to TRBJ2-1, with D perhaps TRBD2 (5 bases). This clonotype was obtained from a woman between 65 and 79 years old with acute or convalescent COVID-19. Sample: peripheral blood. The CDR3 loop reads CAWSVGGHSYNEQFF. In nucleotides, the CDR3 is TGTGCCTGGAGTGTCGGCGGGCACTCCTACAATGAGCAGTTCTTC.